This TCR beta chain derives from a study of blood T cell repertoires in COVID-19. On the study more broadly: Sites across the United States, Italy and Spain contributed samples from acute and convalescent COVID-19.

The CDR3 loop spans 17 amino acids. V lost 0 bases to trimming and J lost 5 bases, with 20 bases between them. Germline values: CDR1 SGDLS, CDR2 YYNGEE. TCRdb's table, derived via immunoSEQ multiplex PCR, lists solely in-frame clones and lacks some. The repertoire holds roughly 57,000 clones, with 70% to 75% as singletons. This clone has a handful of counts. The V gene is TRBV9, the J gene TRBJ1-1; D perhaps matches TRBD1 (6 bases). The source is a woman in her 70s with acute or convalescent COVID-19. The specimen sequenced was peripheral blood. DNA of the CDR3: TGTGCCAGCAGCGTAGGGGCAGGGCGGGCAGGGGAGACTGAAGCTTTCTTT. Encoded protein: CASSVGAGRAGETEAFF.